The following is a T cell receptor (beta chain) sequence with its context. Antigen specificity is unknown. The CDR3 end is not reached by the read, which stops 3 residues before it; the germline J gene fills it in. This sample was included in a study of T cell clonality in common variable immunodeficiency. Study-level results: CVID subjects showed higher TCRbeta clonality than healthy controls.

The germline CDR1 and CDR2 sequences are LNHDA and SQIVND (reference sequence). V shed 6 bases and J 3 bases; nucleotides not matched to a gene: 8. The CDR3 consists of 15 residues. Control and CVID samples contributed equal amounts of genomic DNA. Produced via immunoSEQ multiplex PCR; TCRdb's table is partial and in-frame only. The record shows approximately 30,000 clones for this sample, with no singletons present. This chain connects TRBV19 to TRBJ2-1; 7 bases are a match to TRBD1. The sample consisted of peripheral blood mononuclear cells. The TCR sequence derives from a person aged 18-70 years in good health. The sequenced part of the CDR3 DNA is TGTGCCAGTAGGGGGACAGCGAGACTCTACAATGAG. Translating it yields CASRGTARLYNE. From start to end, the CDR3 is CASRGTARLYNEQFF.